The rows below give T cell receptor beta chains drawn from one sample of a study of blood T cell repertoires in COVID-19. The repertoire was sequenced with immunoSEQ multiplex PCR; TCRdb's copy has only in-frame clones and lacks some. The data contain more than 95,000 clones, roughly 90% of them seen just once; the ten biggest clones take up about 7.7%. The sample taken for sequencing was peripheral blood. These receptors originate from a human donor in a cohort sampled during active COVID-19. Both conserved end residues are part of each CDR3. The D gene is left open where the match is weak. Size is omitted from some rows. Given values are once, few, many or a class for expanded clones.

>.|TRBD2|TRBV2|TRBJ2-3
CASSGGALAVGGSDTQYF
TGTGCCAGCAGTGGAGGGGCACTAGCGGTAGGGGGATCAGATACGCAGTATTTT
>.|TRBD1|TRBV15|TRBJ2-1
CATNRGDRGAYNEQFF
TGTGCCACCAACAGGGGGGACAGGGGGGCCTACAATGAGCAGTTCTTC
>.|TRBD2|TRBV6-2/TRBV6-3|TRBJ2-5
CASSYGGTSGSETQYF
TGTGCCAGCAGTTACGGTGGGACTAGCGGGAGCGAGACCCAGTACTTC
>.|TRBD1|TRBV28|TRBJ1-5
CASSRTGALRGQPQHF
TGTGCCAGCAGTCGAACAGGGGCCTTAAGGGGTCAGCCCCAGCATTTT
>.|TRBD2|TRBV6-4|TRBJ2-3
CASSDWGSGSDADTQYF
TGTGCCAGCAGTGACTGGGGGAGCGGGAGCGATGCAGATACGCAGTATTTT
>.|.|TRBV4-1|TRBJ2-5
CASSQDRASTDQETQYF
TGCGCCAGCAGCCAAGATAGAGCGTCCACCGATCAAGAGACCCAGTACTTC
>.|.|TRBV9|TRBJ1-4
CASSPGRGKNEKLFF
TGTGCCAGCAGCCCAGGCCGGGGAAAGAATGAAAAACTGTTTTTT
>.|.|TRBV28|TRBJ2-7
CASSLQASKDEQYF
TGTGCCAGCAGTTTACAGGCTAGCAAGGACGAGCAGTACTTC
>.|TRBD2|TRBV14|TRBJ2-5
CASSELAGWETQYF
TGTGCCAGCAGCGAACTAGCGGGGTGGGAGACCCAGTACTTC
>once|TRBD1|TRBV24-1|TRBJ1-6
CATSDDRGRESPLHF
TGTGCCACCAGTGATGACAGGGGGCGGGAGTCACCCCTCCACTTT
>once|TRBD1|TRBV19|TRBJ1-1
CASGKYRQGMNTEAFF
TGTGCCAGTGGAAAGTATCGACAGGGGATGAACACTGAAGCTTTCTTT
>.|TRBD1|TRBV19|TRBJ2-5
CASAPRQGLETQYF
TGTGCCAGTGCCCCTCGACAGGGTCTGGAGACCCAGTACTTC
>.|.|TRBV5-4|TRBJ2-1
CASSLLGPDEQFF
TGTGCCAGCAGCTTACTAGGACCCGATGAGCAGTTCTTC
>.|.|TRBV11-2|TRBJ1-6
CASSLGSFDNSPLHF
TGTGCCAGCAGCTTAGGTAGCTTTGATAATTCACCCCTCCACTTT
>.|TRBD2|TRBV19|TRBJ2-5
CASSMKIAGGLETQYF
TGTGCCAGTAGTATGAAGATAGCGGGAGGGTTGGAGACCCAGTACTTC